This note documents a single TCR beta chain sequence. Its target is unknown. This record belongs to a study of a mutant IDH1 vaccine in newly diagnosed glioma. Study summary: Scheduled at week 35, visit V12 preceded visit V13, held at week 47.

Time point denoted: week 47, end of study. Each vaccine dose was 300 ug of mutant IDH1 20-mer peptide, with topical imiquimod. Each tumor in the donors was a new WHO grade 3 or 4 astrocytoma, IDH1-mutant and ATRX-lost. The CDR3 has 14 amino acids. Germline CDR1 is SNHLY and CDR2 is FYNNEI. The V segment lost 3 bases and the J segment 3 bases; nucleotides outside the gene matches: 2. Assay: immunoSEQ multiplex PCR; the TCRdb copy retains only in-frame clones and omits some. The data hold almost 25,000 clones, with around 80% observed a single time. This specimen consisted of PBMCs, obtained from a glioma patient whose treatment included an IDH1 peptide vaccine. The TCR comes from a man aged 35-49 years with glioma. Some clones in this sample may be carry-over from other donors' samples. The chain employs TRBV2 and TRBJ1-5; 7 positions match TRBD1. CDR3 amino acids: CASSDGQVNQPQHF. The CDR3 coding sequence is TGTGCCAGCAGTGACGGACAGGTCAATCAGCCCCAGCATTTT.